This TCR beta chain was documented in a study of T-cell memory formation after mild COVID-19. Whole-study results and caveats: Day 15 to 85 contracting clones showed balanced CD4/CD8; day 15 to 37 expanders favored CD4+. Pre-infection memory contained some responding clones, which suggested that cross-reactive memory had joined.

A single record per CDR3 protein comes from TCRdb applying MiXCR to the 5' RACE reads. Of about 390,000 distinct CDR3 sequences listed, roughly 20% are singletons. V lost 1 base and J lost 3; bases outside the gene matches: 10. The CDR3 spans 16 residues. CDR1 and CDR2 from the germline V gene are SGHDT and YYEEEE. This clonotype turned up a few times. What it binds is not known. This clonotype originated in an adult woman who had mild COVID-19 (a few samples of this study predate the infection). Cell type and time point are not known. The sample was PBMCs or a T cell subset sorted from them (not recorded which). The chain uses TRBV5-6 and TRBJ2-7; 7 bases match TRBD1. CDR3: CASSLRPGQSLYEQYF. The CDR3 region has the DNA TGTGCCAGCAGCTTGCGCCCGGGACAGAGCCTCTACGAGCAGTACTTC.